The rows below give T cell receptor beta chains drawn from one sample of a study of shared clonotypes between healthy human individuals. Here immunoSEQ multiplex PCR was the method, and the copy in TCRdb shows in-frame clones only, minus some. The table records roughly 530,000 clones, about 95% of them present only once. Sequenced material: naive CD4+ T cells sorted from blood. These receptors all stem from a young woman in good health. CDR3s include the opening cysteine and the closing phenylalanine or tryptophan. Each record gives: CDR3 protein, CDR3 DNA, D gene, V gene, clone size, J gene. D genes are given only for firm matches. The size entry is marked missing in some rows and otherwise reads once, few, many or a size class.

cdr3_aa: CASSKTETGSYEQYF
cdr3_nt: TGTGCCAGCAGTAAAACAGAAACCGGTTCCTACGAGCAGTACTTC
d_call: -
v_call: TRBV6-6
clone_size: -
j_call: TRBJ2-7

cdr3_aa: CASSKGVGRSRDTGELFF
cdr3_nt: TGTGCCAGCAGCAAAGGAGTAGGACGGTCCCGCGACACCGGGGAGCTGTTTTTT
d_call: -
v_call: TRBV21-1
clone_size: -
j_call: TRBJ2-2

cdr3_aa: CASSPIWLTGPSYEQYF
cdr3_nt: TGTGCCAGCAGTCCCATCTGGTTGACAGGGCCCTCCTACGAGCAGTACTTC
d_call: TRBD1
v_call: TRBV7-9
clone_size: -
j_call: TRBJ2-7

cdr3_aa: CASSRPDSGVLEQYF
cdr3_nt: TGTGCCAGCAGCCGACCGGACAGCGGAGTGTTGGAGCAGTACTTC
d_call: -
v_call: TRBV11-2
clone_size: -
j_call: TRBJ2-7

cdr3_aa: CASSLSGTTQETQYF
cdr3_nt: TGCGCCAGCAGCTTGAGCGGGACCACCCAAGAGACCCAGTACTTC
d_call: TRBD2
v_call: TRBV5-1
clone_size: -
j_call: TRBJ2-5

cdr3_aa: CSVALRSGQETQYF
cdr3_nt: TGCAGCGTTGCTCTCCGTTCGGGGCAAGAGACCCAGTACTTC
d_call: -
v_call: TRBV29-1
clone_size: -
j_call: TRBJ2-5

cdr3_aa: CASSTETGKAFF
cdr3_nt: TGTGCCAGCAGCACAGAGACAGGGAAAGCTTTCTTT
d_call: TRBD1
v_call: TRBV11-3
clone_size: -
j_call: TRBJ1-1

cdr3_aa: CASSEAGLYGYTF
cdr3_nt: TGTGCCAGCAGTGAGGCAGGACTCTATGGCTACACCTTC
d_call: -
v_call: TRBV2
clone_size: once
j_call: TRBJ1-2

cdr3_aa: CATSRDQTGWREKLFF
cdr3_nt: TGTGCCACCAGCAGAGATCAGACAGGGTGGAGAGAAAAACTGTTTTTT
d_call: TRBD1
v_call: TRBV15
clone_size: -
j_call: TRBJ1-4

cdr3_aa: CASSSQGGQPQHF
cdr3_nt: TGTGCCAGCAGCTCCCAGGGGGGACAGCCCCAGCATTTT
d_call: TRBD1
v_call: TRBV7-2
clone_size: -
j_call: TRBJ1-5

cdr3_aa: CASSQETLAGAKNIQYF
cdr3_nt: TGCGCCAGCAGCCAAGAAACACTAGCGGGAGCCAAAAACATTCAGTACTTC
d_call: TRBD2
v_call: TRBV4-1
clone_size: -
j_call: TRBJ2-4

cdr3_aa: CAWSPLAGNYEQYF
cdr3_nt: TGTGCCTGGAGTCCCCTAGCGGGAAACTACGAGCAGTACTTC
d_call: TRBD2
v_call: TRBV30
clone_size: -
j_call: TRBJ2-7

cdr3_aa: CASDTGSSGNTIYF
cdr3_nt: TGTGCCAGTGATACAGGGAGCTCTGGAAACACCATATATTTT
d_call: -
v_call: TRBV28
clone_size: -
j_call: TRBJ1-3

cdr3_aa: CASRKEDRVKYEQYF
cdr3_nt: TGTGCCAGCCGTAAAGAGGACAGGGTTAAATACGAGCAGTACTTC
d_call: TRBD1
v_call: TRBV5-6
clone_size: -
j_call: TRBJ2-7

cdr3_aa: CASSVARASYEQYF
cdr3_nt: TGTGCCAGCAGTGTGGCTAGGGCCTCCTACGAGCAGTACTTC
d_call: -
v_call: TRBV2
clone_size: -
j_call: TRBJ2-7

cdr3_aa: CAWKRENNSPLHF
cdr3_nt: TGTGCCTGGAAGAGGGAAAATAATTCACCCCTCCACTTT
d_call: -
v_call: TRBV30
clone_size: -
j_call: TRBJ1-6

cdr3_aa: CASSPDTLNTEAFF
cdr3_nt: TGTGCCAGCAGTCCGGACACCTTGAACACTGAAGCTTTCTTT
d_call: -
v_call: TRBV25-1
clone_size: -
j_call: TRBJ1-1

cdr3_aa: CASSISGRSPNTEAFF
cdr3_nt: TGTGCCAGTAGTATCTCAGGGCGGTCCCCGAACACTGAAGCTTTCTTT
d_call: -
v_call: TRBV19
clone_size: -
j_call: TRBJ1-1

cdr3_aa: CASSTTTGGRTNEKLFF
cdr3_nt: TGTGCCAGCAGCACGACGACAGGGGGCCGGACTAATGAAAAACTGTTTTTT
d_call: TRBD1
v_call: TRBV5-4
clone_size: -
j_call: TRBJ1-4

cdr3_aa: CASSLGRSTNEKLFF
cdr3_nt: TGCGCCAGCAGCTTGGGCCGATCAACTAATGAAAAACTGTTTTTT
d_call: -
v_call: TRBV5-1
clone_size: -
j_call: TRBJ1-4

cdr3_aa: CSVADSPGQPQHF
cdr3_nt: TGCAGCGTCGCTGACAGCCCCGGTCAGCCCCAGCATTTT
d_call: -
v_call: TRBV29-1
clone_size: -
j_call: TRBJ1-5

cdr3_aa: CASRYTGTRSTDTQYF
cdr3_nt: TGTGCCAGCAGGTACACCGGGACCCGCAGCACAGATACGCAGTATTTT
d_call: -
v_call: TRBV27
clone_size: -
j_call: TRBJ2-3

cdr3_aa: CASSRRDGAQNTQYF
cdr3_nt: TGTGCCAGCAGCCGAAGGGACGGAGCACAGAATACGCAGTATTTT
d_call: -
v_call: TRBV7-3
clone_size: -
j_call: TRBJ2-3

cdr3_aa: CASSPKGSPEPQHF
cdr3_nt: TGTGCCAGCAGTCCTAAGGGGTCCCCTGAGCCCCAGCATTTT
d_call: -
v_call: TRBV7-8
clone_size: -
j_call: TRBJ1-5

cdr3_aa: CASGDTGELFF
cdr3_nt: TGTGCCAGTGGGGATACCGGGGAGCTGTTTTTT
d_call: -
v_call: TRBV19
clone_size: -
j_call: TRBJ2-2

cdr3_aa: CASSRRTGGADNSPLHF
cdr3_nt: TGCGCCAGCAGCCGCAGAACAGGGGGCGCGGATAATTCACCCCTCCACTTT
d_call: TRBD1
v_call: TRBV4-1
clone_size: -
j_call: TRBJ1-6

cdr3_aa: CSVRAASTDTQYF
cdr3_nt: TGCAGCGTCCGGGCAGCTAGCACAGATACGCAGTATTTT
d_call: -
v_call: TRBV29-1
clone_size: -
j_call: TRBJ2-3

cdr3_aa: CASSTPDRAHYGYTF
cdr3_nt: TGTGCCTCCTCTACCCCGGACAGGGCGCACTATGGCTACACCTTC
d_call: TRBD1
v_call: TRBV19
clone_size: -
j_call: TRBJ1-2

cdr3_aa: CASMRDPTDTQYF
cdr3_nt: TGTGCCAGCATGCGGGACCCCACAGATACGCAGTATTTT
d_call: -
v_call: TRBV28
clone_size: -
j_call: TRBJ2-3

cdr3_aa: CASSPFGTGASGGNQPQHF
cdr3_nt: TGCGCCAGCAGCCCTTTCGGGACAGGGGCTTCGGGCGGCAATCAGCCCCAGCATTTT
d_call: TRBD1
v_call: TRBV4-1
clone_size: -
j_call: TRBJ1-5

cdr3_aa: CASSGPPPEIGGYTF
cdr3_nt: TGTGCCAGCAGTGGGCCACCTCCTGAAATAGGGGGCTACACCTTC
d_call: -
v_call: TRBV2
clone_size: -
j_call: TRBJ1-2

cdr3_aa: CASSPVATSGSADTQYF
cdr3_nt: TGTGCCAGCAGTCCTGTGGCGACTAGCGGGAGTGCAGATACGCAGTATTTT
d_call: TRBD2
v_call: TRBV5-5
clone_size: -
j_call: TRBJ2-3

cdr3_aa: CASSSGVWGGSSYEQYF
cdr3_nt: TGTGCCAGCAGCTCCGGTGTGTGGGGCGGGAGCTCCTACGAGCAGTACTTC
d_call: TRBD2
v_call: TRBV11-2
clone_size: -
j_call: TRBJ2-7

cdr3_aa: CASSRGQDTLTEQYF
cdr3_nt: TGTGCCAGCAGCAGGGGACAGGACACGTTGACCGAGCAGTACTTC
d_call: TRBD1
v_call: TRBV27
clone_size: -
j_call: TRBJ2-7

cdr3_aa: CASSAQAAGLQETQYF
cdr3_nt: TGTGCCAGCAGCGCCCAGGCCGCAGGGCTCCAAGAGACCCAGTACTTC
d_call: -
v_call: TRBV7-2
clone_size: -
j_call: TRBJ2-5

cdr3_aa: CASTTSGPTPDTQYF
cdr3_nt: TGTGCCAGCACCACATCAGGGCCGACGCCGGATACGCAGTATTTT
d_call: -
v_call: TRBV7-2
clone_size: -
j_call: TRBJ2-3

cdr3_aa: CASSPRGGGQETQYF
cdr3_nt: TGTGCCAGCTCACCCCGCGGAGGGGGTCAAGAGACCCAGTACTTC
d_call: -
v_call: TRBV18
clone_size: -
j_call: TRBJ2-5

cdr3_aa: CASSLEYRGDTEAFF
cdr3_nt: TGTGCCAGCAGTTTAGAATACAGGGGGGACACTGAAGCTTTCTTT
d_call: TRBD1
v_call: TRBV28
clone_size: -
j_call: TRBJ1-1

cdr3_aa: CATNPGGALLPYNEQFF
cdr3_nt: TGTGCCACCAATCCGGGGGGGGCTCTTCTCCCCTACAATGAGCAGTTCTTC
d_call: TRBD2
v_call: TRBV15
clone_size: -
j_call: TRBJ2-1

cdr3_aa: CASGQAFGAFF
cdr3_nt: TGTGCCAGTGGGCAGGCCTTCGGAGCTTTCTTT
d_call: -
v_call: TRBV7-8
clone_size: -
j_call: TRBJ1-1

cdr3_aa: CASSYVTGENTEAFF
cdr3_nt: TGTGCCAGCAGTTACGTCACAGGGGAGAACACTGAAGCTTTCTTT
d_call: TRBD1
v_call: TRBV6-5
clone_size: -
j_call: TRBJ1-1

cdr3_aa: CASSPFTSGSINEQFF
cdr3_nt: TGTGCCAGCAGCCCCTTTACTAGCGGGAGTATTAATGAGCAGTTCTTC
d_call: TRBD2
v_call: TRBV5-4
clone_size: -
j_call: TRBJ2-1

cdr3_aa: CASSLRGNTEAFF
cdr3_nt: TGTGCCAGCAGCTTGCGAGGGAACACTGAAGCTTTCTTT
d_call: -
v_call: TRBV5-6
clone_size: -
j_call: TRBJ1-1

cdr3_aa: CASIRAGSNTGELFF
cdr3_nt: TGTGCCAGCATAAGGGCGGGATCGAACACCGGGGAGCTGTTTTTT
d_call: -
v_call: TRBV2
clone_size: -
j_call: TRBJ2-2

cdr3_aa: CASSWGTSNYEQYF
cdr3_nt: TGTGCCAGCAGTTGGGGGACTAGCAACTACGAGCAGTACTTC
d_call: TRBD2
v_call: TRBV7-9
clone_size: -
j_call: TRBJ2-7

cdr3_aa: CASSYWGTGGETQYF
cdr3_nt: TGTGCCAGCAGTTACTGGGGGACAGGCGGAGAGACCCAGTACTTC
d_call: TRBD1
v_call: TRBV6-6
clone_size: -
j_call: TRBJ2-5

cdr3_aa: CASSGVDFSGANVLTF
cdr3_nt: TGTGCCAGCAGTGGGGTGGATTTCTCTGGGGCCAACGTCCTGACTTTC
d_call: -
v_call: TRBV28
clone_size: -
j_call: TRBJ2-6

cdr3_aa: CASSYSTTGDNSPLHF
cdr3_nt: TGTGCCAGCAGTTACTCGACTACAGGGGACAATTCACCCCTCCACTTT
d_call: TRBD1
v_call: TRBV6-5
clone_size: -
j_call: TRBJ1-6

cdr3_aa: CASSQQGPSTVNYGYTF
cdr3_nt: TGTGCCAGCAGCCAACAGGGCCCCTCGACAGTTAACTATGGCTACACCTTC
d_call: -
v_call: TRBV4-2
clone_size: -
j_call: TRBJ1-2